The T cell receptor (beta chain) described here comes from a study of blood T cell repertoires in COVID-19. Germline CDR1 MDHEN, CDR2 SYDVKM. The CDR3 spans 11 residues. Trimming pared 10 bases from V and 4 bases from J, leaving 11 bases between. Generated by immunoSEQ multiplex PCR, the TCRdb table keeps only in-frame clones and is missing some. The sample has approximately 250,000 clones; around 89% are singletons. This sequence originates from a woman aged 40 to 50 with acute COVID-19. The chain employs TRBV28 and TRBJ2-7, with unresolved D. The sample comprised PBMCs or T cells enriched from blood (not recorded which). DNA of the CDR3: TGTGCCACCGGAGATCTTTACGAGCAGTACTTC. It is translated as CATGDLYEQYF.